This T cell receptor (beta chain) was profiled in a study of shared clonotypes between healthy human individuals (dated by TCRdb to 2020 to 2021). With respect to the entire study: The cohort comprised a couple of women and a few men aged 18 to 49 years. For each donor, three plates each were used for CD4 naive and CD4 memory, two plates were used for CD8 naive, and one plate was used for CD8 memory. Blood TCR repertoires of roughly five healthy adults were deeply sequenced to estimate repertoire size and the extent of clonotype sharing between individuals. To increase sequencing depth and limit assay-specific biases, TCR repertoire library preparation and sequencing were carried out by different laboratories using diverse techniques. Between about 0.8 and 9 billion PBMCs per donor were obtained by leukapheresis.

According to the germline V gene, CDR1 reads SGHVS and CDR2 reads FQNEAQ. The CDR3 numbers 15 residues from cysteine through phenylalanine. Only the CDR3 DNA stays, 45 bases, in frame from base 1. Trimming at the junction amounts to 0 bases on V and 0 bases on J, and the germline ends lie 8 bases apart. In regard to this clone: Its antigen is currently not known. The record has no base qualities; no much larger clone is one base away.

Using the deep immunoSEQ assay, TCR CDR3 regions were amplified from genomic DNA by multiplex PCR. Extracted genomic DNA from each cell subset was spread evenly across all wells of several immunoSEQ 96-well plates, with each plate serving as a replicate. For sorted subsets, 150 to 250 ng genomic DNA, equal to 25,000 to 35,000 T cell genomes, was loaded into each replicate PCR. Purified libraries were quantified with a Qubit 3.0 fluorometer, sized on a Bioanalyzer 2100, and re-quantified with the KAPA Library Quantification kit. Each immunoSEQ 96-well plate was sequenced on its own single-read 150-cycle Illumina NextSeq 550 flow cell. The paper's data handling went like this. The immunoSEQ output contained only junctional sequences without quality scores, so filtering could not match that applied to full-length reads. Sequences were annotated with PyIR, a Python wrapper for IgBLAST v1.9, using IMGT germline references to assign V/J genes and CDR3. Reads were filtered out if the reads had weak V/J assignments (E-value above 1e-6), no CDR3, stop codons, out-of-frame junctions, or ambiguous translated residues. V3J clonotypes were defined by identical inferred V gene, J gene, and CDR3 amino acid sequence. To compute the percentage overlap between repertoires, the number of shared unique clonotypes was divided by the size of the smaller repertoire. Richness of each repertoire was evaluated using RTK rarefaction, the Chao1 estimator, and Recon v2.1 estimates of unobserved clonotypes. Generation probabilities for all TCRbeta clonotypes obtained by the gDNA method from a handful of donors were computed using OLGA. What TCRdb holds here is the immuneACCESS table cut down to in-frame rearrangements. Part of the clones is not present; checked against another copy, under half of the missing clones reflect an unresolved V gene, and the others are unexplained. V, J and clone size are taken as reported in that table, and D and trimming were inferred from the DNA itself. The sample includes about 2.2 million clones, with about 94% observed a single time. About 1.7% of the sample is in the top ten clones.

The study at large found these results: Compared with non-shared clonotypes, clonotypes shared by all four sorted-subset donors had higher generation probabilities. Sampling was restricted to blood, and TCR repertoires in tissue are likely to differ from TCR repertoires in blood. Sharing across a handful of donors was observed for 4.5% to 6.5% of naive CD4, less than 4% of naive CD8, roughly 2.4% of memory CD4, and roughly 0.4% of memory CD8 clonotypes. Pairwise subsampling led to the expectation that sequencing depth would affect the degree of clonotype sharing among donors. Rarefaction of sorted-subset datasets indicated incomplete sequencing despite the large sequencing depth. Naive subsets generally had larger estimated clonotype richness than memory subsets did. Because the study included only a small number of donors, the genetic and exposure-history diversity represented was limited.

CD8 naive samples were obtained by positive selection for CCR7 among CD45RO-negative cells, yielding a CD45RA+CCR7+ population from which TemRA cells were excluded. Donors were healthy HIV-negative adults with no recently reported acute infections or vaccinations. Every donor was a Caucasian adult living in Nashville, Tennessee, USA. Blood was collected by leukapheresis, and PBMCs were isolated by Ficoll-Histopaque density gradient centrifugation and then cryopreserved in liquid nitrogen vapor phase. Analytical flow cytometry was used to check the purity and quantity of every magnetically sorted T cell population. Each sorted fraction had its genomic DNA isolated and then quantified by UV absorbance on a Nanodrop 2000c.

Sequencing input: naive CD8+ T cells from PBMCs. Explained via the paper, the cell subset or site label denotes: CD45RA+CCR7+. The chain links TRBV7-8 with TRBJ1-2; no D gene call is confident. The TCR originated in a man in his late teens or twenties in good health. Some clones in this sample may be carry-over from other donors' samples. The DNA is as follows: TGTGCCAGCAGCTTAGCGGAACCCGCTAACTATGGCTACACCTTC. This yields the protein CASSLAEPANYGYTF.